A selection of T cell receptor beta chains follows, all from one sample in a study of blood T cell repertoires in COVID-19. The method was immunoSEQ multiplex PCR; TCRdb's version includes in-frame clones alone and lacks a portion of them. The table includes 200,000 to 250,000 clones, 75% to 90% detected once. The material sequenced was PBMCs or T cells enriched from blood (not recorded which). All receptors come from a woman younger than 35 in a cohort exposed to, infected with or recovered from COVID-19 (not recorded which). Each CDR3 is given with its conserved first and last residue. D genes are given only for firm matches. Expanded clones are given a class, and other clones once, few, many or no size at all.

clone_size	d_call	j_call	v_call	cdr3_aa	cdr3_nt
.	.	TRBJ1-3	TRBV19	CASSIGPRWESSGNTIYF	TGTGCCAGTAGTATAGGCCCTAGGTGGGAGAGCTCTGGAAACACCATATATTTT
.	.	TRBJ1-6	TRBV18	CASSPGEHANSPLHF	TGTGCCAGCTCACCAGGGGAGCACGCCAATTCACCCCTCCACTTT
.	.	TRBJ1-2	TRBV7-2	CASSLLLAGSGYTF	TGTGCCAGCAGCTTACTTCTGGCCGGGAGCGGCTACACCTTC
.	TRBD1	TRBJ2-5	TRBV29-1	CSGAGGRTETQYF	TGCAGCGGGGCAGGGGGCCGAACGGAGACCCAGTACTTC
.	TRBD1	TRBJ1-2	TRBV5-1	CASSYLGTGDGYTF	TGCGCCAGCAGCTATTTGGGGACAGGGGATGGCTACACCTTC
.	.	TRBJ1-1	TRBV11-2	CASSLEGGGNTEAFF	TGTGCCAGCAGCTTAGAGGGGGGAGGGAACACTGAAGCTTTCTTT
.	TRBD2	TRBJ2-1	TRBV3-1/TRBV3-2	CASSQDSSGGDNEQFF	TGTGCCAGCAGCCAAGACAGTAGCGGGGGAGACAATGAGCAGTTCTTC
once	.	TRBJ1-1	TRBV14	CASRPSAGNTEAFF	TGTGCCAGCAGGCCCTCGGCGGGGAACACTGAAGCTTTCTTT
.	TRBD2	TRBJ2-1	TRBV9	CASSVGGSGGALGEQFF	TGTGCCAGCAGCGTAGGCGGTAGCGGGGGGGCGTTGGGTGAGCAGTTCTTC
.	TRBD2	TRBJ2-3	TRBV7-9	CASGAGAADTQYF	TGTGCCAGCGGGGCGGGAGCTGCAGATACGCAGTATTTT